This T cell receptor beta chain stems from a study of tumor-infiltrating lymphocytes in primary liver carcinoma (dated by TCRdb to 2016 to 2017). A note on the overall study: Between late 2015 and March 2016, a handful of patients in China with histopathologically diagnosed primary liver carcinoma had surgical resection. Of the five patients, three men and two women aged 30 to 69 years, four had hepatocellular carcinoma and one had combined HCC and intrahepatic cholangiocarcinoma. High reproducibility was observed for the technical replicate repertoires, with mean shared-clone rates near 0.89 and correlation coefficients above 0.95. The five patients had tumors staged T1-T3 N0M0, with maximum diameters ranging from about 4.2 to 10 cm. Across five regions of each liver tumor, along with adjacent normal tissue and blood, the study brought together TCRbeta repertoire sequencing, expression microarrays and whole-exome sequencing. TCRbeta repertoire sequencing covered 35 specimens from 5 patients: 25 tumor regions, 5 adjacent noncancerous liver tissues and 5 peripheral blood samples. Roughly 3.5 to 7.5 million productive TCRbeta reads were obtained per sample, and no significant difference in read depth was found between tissue types.

A constant-region primer and ProtoScript II reverse transcriptase were used to reverse-transcribe TCRbeta-specific cDNA from roughly 0.5 ug total RNA. Three nested multiplex PCR rounds, following a slightly modified ARM-PCR procedure, were used to build the TCRbeta libraries. Sample barcodes and Illumina adapters were attached in a final 25-cycle PCR using Deep VentR polymerase. Before sequencing, amplicons between 200 and 500 bp were purified from gel using a QIAquick gel extraction kit. An Illumina HiSeq 2500 was used to sequence the TCRbeta amplicons with 250-bp paired-end reads. In the source study's methods: Trimmomatic v0.33 was used to quality-trim the reads, and FLASH v1.2.11 was used to merge paired reads so that full CDR3 sequences could be recovered. MiGEC v1.2.1b assigned V, D and J germline segments to the rearranged TCRbeta sequences. Clonotype statistics and Shannon-Wiener diversity indices were computed with VDJtools v1.0.0. Except for diversity analysis, only each sample's 250 most abundant clonotypes were used in subsequent analyses to reduce sampling bias. Using fastp at Q25 and MiXCR, TCRdb reprocessed the public reads and kept productive beta chains. Rows with one shared CDR3 protein collapse into an entry with the most common genes and DNA. What appears here as the V and J calls and clone size reflects TCRdb's work, not the paper's. In all, the sample holds 190,000 or so distinct CDR3 sequences, and less than 70% of those were seen once. The ten largest clones take up around 7.1% of the sample.

Blood RNA was extracted from unsorted whole blood using TRIzol reagent, and germline DNA was obtained with the DNeasy Blood & Tissue kit. At the time of sampling, the patients had chronic HBV infection and had not received any treatment. Approximately 3.9 milliliters of peripheral blood were collected into K2EDTA tubes before surgery. The sample holds many counts of this clonotype. The antigen this receptor binds is unknown. The record has no base qualities; no much larger clone is one base away. General conclusions and limits of the study: Since the samples were bulk and unsorted, there was no way to compare CD4+ and CD8+ T cell repertoires. The top 250 clones made up a significantly larger repertoire fraction in tumors than in blood (p = 0.039). Only five or six patients were included in the study, and the authors note that the findings should be validated in a larger study. Because sequencing covered only the TCR beta chain and unpaired alpha chains were not captured, true repertoire diversity is likely underestimated. Pairs of tumor regions showed greater repertoire overlap (mean around 35%) than tumor-adjacent pairs (approximately 17%) or tumor-blood pairs (approximately 14%), which is consistent with antigen-driven expansion.

This clonotype was sampled from a woman between 55 and 75 years old with primary liver carcinoma and hepatitis B virus infection. The sequenced sample consisted of peripheral blood.

In nucleotide form, the sequence is TGTGCCAGCAGTGAATCCGGGACATTGGCCTACGAGCAGTACTTC. This gives the protein CASSESGTLAYEQYF. This chain is built from TRBV6-1 and TRBJ2-7; a tentative D call is TRBD1 (6 bases match). Sequences MNHNS (CDR1) and SASEGT (CDR2) are obtained from the germline V gene. V sheds 2 bases and J sheds 2 bases, leaving 13 bases between their ends. The CDR3 covers 15 residues, taking in both the cysteine and the phenylalanine. Only the CDR3 DNA stays, 45 bases, in frame from base 1.